These 16 T cell receptor beta chains were sequenced from one sample in a study of control samples from healthy donors and cancer patients. TCRdb's copy holds only in-frame clones and misses some; the assay was immunoSEQ multiplex PCR. The sample consists of 150,000 to 200,000 clones, around nine tenths of them appearing once. The sequenced material came from blood. The receptors derive from a young man in good health.

The genes are TRBV19 and TRBJ2-2, with TRBD1 matching 9 bases. Germline assignment: CDR1 LNHDA and CDR2 SQIVND (reference sequence). The V and J ends lost 1 base and 1 base, in that order; junction bases with no gene match: 1. The CDR3 totals 16 residues. The CDR3 is CASSIGDRVNTGELFF. For the CDR3, the DNA is TGTGCCAGTAGTATAGGGGACAGGGTGAACACCGGGGAGCTGTTTTTT.

The chain joins TRBV28 to TRBJ2-1, with 11 nucleotides matching TRBD1. CDR3 length equals 15 residues. Germline assignment: CDR1 MDHEN and CDR2 SYDVKM. The junction had 3 bases not matched to a gene; V was cut back by 2 bases and J by 6 bases. DNA for the CDR3: TGTGCCAGCAGTTTAAGCGGACAGGGGGCCAATGAGCAGTTCTTC. Amino acids: CASSLSGQGANEQFF.

The count of this clone is one. The J gene is TRBJ2-7, the V gene TRBV27; no reliable D call. Trimming took off 1 base at V and 4 bases at J, with 11 bases between the two ends. Germline V gene lookup returns CDR1 MNHEY and CDR2 SMNVEV (reference sequence). This CDR3 spans 14 amino acids. The CDR3 DNA reads as TGTGCCAGCAGTTTATATGGTAGCAGGTACGAGCAGTACTTC. Protein product: CASSLYGSRYEQYF.

This sequence joins TRBV7-9 and TRBJ1-1; no reliable D call. Germline-derived CDR1 and CDR2 are SEHNR and FQNEAQ (reference sequence). This CDR3 region has 12 residues. V lost 2 bases and J 1 base, leaving 2 bases between the germline ends. CDR3 in DNA: TGTGCCAGCAGCTTACAGAACACTGAAGCTTTCTTT. Residues: CASSLQNTEAFF.

The V gene is TRBV4-1, the J gene TRBJ2-2; D may be TRBD1 (6 bases). V shed 1 base and J shed 4 bases, with 7 bases lying between them. There are 14 residues in the CDR3. Germline V CDR1 and CDR2: MGHRA, YSYEKL. CDR3 nucleotide sequence: TGCGCCAGCAGCCAAGGCAGGGGCACCGGGGAGCTGTTTTTT. As protein: CASSQGRGTGELFF.

The chain couples TRBV3-1 (or the pseudogene TRBV3-2) to TRBJ2-5; D remains unclear. Germline V CDR1 and CDR2: LGHDT, YNNKEL (reference sequence). The CDR3 totals 14 residues. Trimming removed 3 bases from V and 2 bases from J, with 10 bases in between. DNA of the CDR3: TGTGCCAGCAGCCATCGGGCAAGACAAGAGACCCAGTACTTC. This codes for CASSHRARQETQYF.

The V and J genes are TRBV29-1 and TRBJ1-5, with 10 bases fitting TRBD1. This CDR3 has 14 residues. Looked up from germline, CDR1 is SQVTM and CDR2 is ANQGSEA. V trimming: 4 bases; J trimming: 5 bases; junction bases outside the gene matches: 5. This chain's CDR3 is CSVGQGAGDQPQHF. CDR3 nucleotides: TGCAGCGTTGGACAGGGGGCTGGAGATCAGCCCCAGCATTTT.

The chain combines TRBV29-1 with TRBJ2-2, with D unresolved. V was clipped by 4 bases and J by 0 bases, with 9 bases between them. The CDR3 runs to 14 residues. Germline CDR1 reads SQVTM; CDR2 reads ANQGSEA. The CDR3 DNA follows: TGCAGCGTTGTAATGAGCGCGAACACCGGGGAGCTGTTTTTT. Protein: CSVVMSANTGELFF.

The rearrangement uses TRBV27 and TRBJ1-1; TRBD1 matches 9 bases. CDR3 length: 19 amino acids. CDR1 is MNHEY, CDR2 SMNVEV, per germline (reference sequence). V shed 0 bases and J 3 bases; nucleotides not matched to a gene: 14. The CDR3 region has the DNA TGTGCCAGCAGTTTATCAGGACAGGGGAGAGGGCGTGGGGACACTGAAGCTTTCTTT. This encodes CASSLSGQGRGRGDTEAFF.

The chain uses TRBV15 and TRBJ2-6, with 10 bases matching TRBD1. Trimming cost V 1 base and J 2 bases; bases outside gene matches: 5. Germline V gives CDR1 LNHNV, CDR2 YYDKDF (reference sequence). The length of the CDR3 is 18 residues. The CDR3 DNA reads as TGTGCCACCAGCAGAGTGGGGACAGGGGAAGCTGGGGCCAACGTCCTGACTTTC. This encodes CATSRVGTGEAGANVLTF.

This chain links TRBV29-1 with TRBJ2-7; D is uncertain. Germline V gene lookup returns CDR1 SQVTM and CDR2 ANQGSEA. The CDR3 sequence is 13 residues long. Trimming left V 1 base short and J 5 bases short, with 12 bases between. The DNA of the CDR3 is TGCAGCGTTGAAGGTAGGATGTGGAACGAGCAGTACTTC. It specifies CSVEGRMWNEQYF.

This chain links TRBV24-1 with TRBJ2-2; D possibly corresponds to TRBD2 (5 bases). Germline V gene data show CDR1 as KGHDR and CDR2 as SFDVKD. The length of the CDR3 is 13 residues. Trimming pared 5 bases from V and 8 bases from J, leaving 11 bases between. CDR3 amino acids: CATSGGRTGELFF. The CDR3 bases are TGTGCCACCAGTGGAGGACGGACTGGGGAGCTGTTTTTT.

The chain employs TRBV28 and TRBJ1-1; no firm D call. Germline CDR1 and CDR2: MDHEN and SYDVKM. This CDR3 is built from 8 residues. This CDR3 reads CNRTEAFF. The DNA for the CDR3 is TGTAACAGAACTGAAGCTTTCTTT.

Only one count was recorded for this clone. This chain joins TRBV6-5 and TRBJ1-1; a weak D match, TRBD1 (5 bases). The CDR3 contains 14 residues. In germline, CDR1 is MNHEY, CDR2 SVGAGI. Trimming pared 8 bases from V and 1 base from J, leaving 14 bases between. The CDR3 bases are TGTGCCAGCCGATCGACAGCAGGGAACACTGAAGCTTTCTTT. Protein sequence: CASRSTAGNTEAFF.

This rearrangement joins TRBV7-2 to TRBJ2-2; no clear D. CDR1 and CDR2 from the germline V gene are SGHTA and FQGNSA. V lost 1 base and J lost 2, with 8 bases in between. There are 15 residues in the CDR3. Here the CDR3 DNA reads TGTGCCAGCAGCTTAGTAGCATTCAACACCGGGGAGCTGTTTTTT. The encoded protein is CASSLVAFNTGELFF.

The V call is TRBV5-5, the J call TRBJ2-1; D is unclear. Trimming left V 2 bases short and J 9 bases short, with 12 bases between. The CDR3 contains 13 residues. Looked up from germline, CDR1 is SGHKS and CDR2 is YYEKEE (reference sequence). CDR3 residues: CASSFYTDGEQFF. The CDR3 nucleotides are TGTGCCAGCAGCTTCTACACAGACGGTGAGCAGTTCTTC.